This paragraph reports one T cell receptor beta chain. Antigen unknown. The sample originates from a study of OX40 agonist ivuxolimab in advanced cancers. Study as a whole: Patients in dose escalation had liver, melanoma, kidney or head and neck cancers. The dose-escalation cohort was just under 85% male, with a mean age of around 54 years, ranging roughly 20 to 90. Partial responses were achieved by three patients, one with hepatocellular carcinoma and two with cutaneous melanoma.

TCRdb's copy holds only in-frame clones and misses some; the assay was immunoSEQ multiplex PCR. Altogether about 48,000 clones are present, approximately 85% being singletons, with the ten largest covering 56%. Study outcomes and limitations: Clonal expansion was seen in CD4+ and CD8+ blood T cells by week 6 at 0.1 to 3.0 mg/kg.

This sequence originates from an adult with an advanced solid tumor such as melanoma, head and neck, liver or kidney cancer. The specimen comprised CD4+ or CD8+ T cells sorted from blood, sampled in a trial of the OX40 agonist ivuxolimab.

CDR3 nucleotides: TGTGCCAGCAGTTCCCGGAACCTGGGACAAACCGATGGCTACACCTTC. Protein sequence: CASSSRNLGQTDGYTF. The chain recombines TRBV27 with TRBJ1-2, with D maybe TRBD1 (6 bases). CDR1 is MNHEY and CDR2 is SMNVEV in the germline V gene (reference sequence). V lost 4 bases and J 6 bases, leaving 21 bases between the germline ends. This CDR3 contains 16 residues.